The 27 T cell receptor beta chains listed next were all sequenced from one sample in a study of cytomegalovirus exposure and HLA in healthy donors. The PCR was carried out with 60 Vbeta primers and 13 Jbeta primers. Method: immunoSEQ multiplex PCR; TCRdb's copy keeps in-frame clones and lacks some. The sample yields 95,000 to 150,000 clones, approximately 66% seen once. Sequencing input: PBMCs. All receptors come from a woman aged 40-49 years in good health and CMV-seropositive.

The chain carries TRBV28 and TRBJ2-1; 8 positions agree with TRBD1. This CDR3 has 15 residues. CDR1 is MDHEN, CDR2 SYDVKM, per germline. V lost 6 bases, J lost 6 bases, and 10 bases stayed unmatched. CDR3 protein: CASSQTGAGGNEQFF. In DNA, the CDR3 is TGTGCCAGCAGCCAGACAGGGGCCGGGGGCAATGAGCAGTTCTTC.

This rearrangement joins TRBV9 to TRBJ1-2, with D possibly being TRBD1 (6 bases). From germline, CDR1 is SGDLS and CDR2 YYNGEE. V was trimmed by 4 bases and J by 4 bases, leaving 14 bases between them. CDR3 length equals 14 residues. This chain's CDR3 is CASSLEDSFYGYTF. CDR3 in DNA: TGTGCCAGCAGCCTCGAGGACAGCTTCTATGGCTACACCTTC.

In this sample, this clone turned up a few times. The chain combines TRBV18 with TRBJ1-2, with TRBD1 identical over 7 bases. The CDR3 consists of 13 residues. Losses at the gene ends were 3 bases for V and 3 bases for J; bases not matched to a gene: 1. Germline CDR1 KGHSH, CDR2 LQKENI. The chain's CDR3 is CASSPGQDYGYTF. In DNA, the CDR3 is TGTGCCAGCTCACCCGGACAGGACTATGGCTACACCTTC.

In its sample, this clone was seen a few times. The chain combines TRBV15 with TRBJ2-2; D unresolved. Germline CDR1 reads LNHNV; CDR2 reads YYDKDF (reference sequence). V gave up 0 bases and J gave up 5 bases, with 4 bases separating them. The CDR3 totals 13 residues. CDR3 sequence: CATSRDPTGELFF. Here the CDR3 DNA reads TGTGCCACCAGCAGAGATCCAACCGGGGAGCTGTTTTTT.

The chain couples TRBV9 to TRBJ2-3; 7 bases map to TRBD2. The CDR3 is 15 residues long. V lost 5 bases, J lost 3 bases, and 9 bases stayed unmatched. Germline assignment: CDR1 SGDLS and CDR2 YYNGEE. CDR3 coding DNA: TGTGCCAGCAGTGGGGCGGGGGTCGGGACAGATACGCAGTATTTT. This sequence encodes CASSGAGVGTDTQYF.

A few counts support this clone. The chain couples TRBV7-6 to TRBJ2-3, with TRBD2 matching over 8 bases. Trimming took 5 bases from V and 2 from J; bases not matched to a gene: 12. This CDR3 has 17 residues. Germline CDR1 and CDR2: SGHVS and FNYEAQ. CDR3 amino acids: CASSRGGGGGLTDTQYF. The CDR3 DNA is TGTGCCAGCAGCCGTGGGGGGGGCGGGGGGCTCACAGATACGCAGTATTTT.

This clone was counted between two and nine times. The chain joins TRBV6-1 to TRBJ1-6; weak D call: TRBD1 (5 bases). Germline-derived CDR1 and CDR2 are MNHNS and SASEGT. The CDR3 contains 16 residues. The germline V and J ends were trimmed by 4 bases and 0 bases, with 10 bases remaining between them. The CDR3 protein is CASSVQANSYNSPLHF. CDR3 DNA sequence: TGTGCCAGCAGTGTACAGGCAAACTCCTATAATTCACCCCTCCACTTT.

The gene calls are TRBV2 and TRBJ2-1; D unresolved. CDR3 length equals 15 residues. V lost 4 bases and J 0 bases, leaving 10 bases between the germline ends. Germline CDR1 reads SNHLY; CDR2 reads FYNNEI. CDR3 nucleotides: TGTGCCAGCAGTGTCTCGTCGAGCTCCTACAATGAGCAGTTCTTC. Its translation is CASSVSSSSYNEQFF.

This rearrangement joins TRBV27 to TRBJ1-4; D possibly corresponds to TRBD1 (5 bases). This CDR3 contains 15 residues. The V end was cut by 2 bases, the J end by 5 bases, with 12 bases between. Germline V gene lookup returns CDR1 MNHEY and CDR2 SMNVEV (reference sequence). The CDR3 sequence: CASSLMGDSNEKLFF. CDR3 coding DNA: TGTGCCAGCAGTTTAATGGGGGACTCCAATGAAAAACTGTTTTTT.

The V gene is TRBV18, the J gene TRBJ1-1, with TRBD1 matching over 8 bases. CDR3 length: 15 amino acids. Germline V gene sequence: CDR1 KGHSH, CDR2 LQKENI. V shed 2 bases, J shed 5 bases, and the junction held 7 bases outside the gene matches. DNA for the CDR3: TGTGCCAGCTCACCAACCTCAGGGGGCGAGACTGAAGCTTTCTTT. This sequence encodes CASSPTSGGETEAFF. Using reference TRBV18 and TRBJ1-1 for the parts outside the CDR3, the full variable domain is NAGVMQNPRHLVRRRGQEARLRCSPMKGHSHVYWYRQLPEEGLKFMVYLQKENIIDESGMPKERFSAEFPKEGPSILRIQQVVRGDSAAYFCASSPTSGGETEAFFGQGTRLTVV.

The CDR3 DNA follows: TGTGCCAGCAGTATTACTTACACAGATACGCAGTATTTT. It encodes CASSITYTDTQYF. The V gene is TRBV7-3, the J gene TRBJ2-3; no reliable D call. The CDR3 runs 13 residues. Germline V gene data show CDR1 as SGHTA and CDR2 as FQGTGA. The germline V and J ends were trimmed by 6 bases and 2 bases, with 9 bases remaining between them.

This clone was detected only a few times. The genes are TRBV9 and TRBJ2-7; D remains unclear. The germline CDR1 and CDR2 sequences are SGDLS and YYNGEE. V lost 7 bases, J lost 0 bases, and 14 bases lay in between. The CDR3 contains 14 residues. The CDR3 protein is CASARASSSYEQYF. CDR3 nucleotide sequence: TGTGCCAGCGCTAGAGCTTCGAGCTCCTACGAGCAGTACTTC.

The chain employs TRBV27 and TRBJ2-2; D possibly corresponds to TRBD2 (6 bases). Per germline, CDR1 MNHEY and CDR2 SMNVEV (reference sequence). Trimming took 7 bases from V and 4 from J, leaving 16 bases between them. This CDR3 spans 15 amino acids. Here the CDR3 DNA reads TGTGCCAGCACTTCCTGGGGGGTGGGCACCGGGGAGCTGTTTTTT. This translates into CASTSWGVGTGELFF.

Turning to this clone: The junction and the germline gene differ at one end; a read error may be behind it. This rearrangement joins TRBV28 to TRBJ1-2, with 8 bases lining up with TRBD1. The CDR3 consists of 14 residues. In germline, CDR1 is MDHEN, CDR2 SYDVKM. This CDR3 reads CASRTGTGHRRDLF. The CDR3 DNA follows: TGTGCCAGCAGAACCGGGACAGGTCATCGAAGGGACCTGTTC.

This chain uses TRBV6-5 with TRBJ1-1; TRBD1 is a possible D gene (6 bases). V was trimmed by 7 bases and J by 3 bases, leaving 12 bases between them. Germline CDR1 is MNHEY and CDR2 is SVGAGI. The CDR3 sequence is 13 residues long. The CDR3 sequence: CASKGGGYTEAFF. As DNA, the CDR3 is TGTGCCAGCAAGGGGGGGGGATACACTGAAGCTTTCTTT.

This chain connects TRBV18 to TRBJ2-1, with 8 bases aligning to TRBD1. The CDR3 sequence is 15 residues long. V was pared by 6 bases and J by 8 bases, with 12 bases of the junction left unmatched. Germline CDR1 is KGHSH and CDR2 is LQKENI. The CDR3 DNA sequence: TGTGCCAGCTCCCACCCAGGGGGCTTTAGGGATGAGCAGTTCTTC. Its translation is CASSHPGGFRDEQFF.

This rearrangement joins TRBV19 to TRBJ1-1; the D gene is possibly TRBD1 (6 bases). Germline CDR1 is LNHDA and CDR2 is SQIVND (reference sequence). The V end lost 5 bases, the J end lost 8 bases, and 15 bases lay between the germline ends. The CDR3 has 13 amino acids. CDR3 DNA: TGTGCCAGTAGTTCTGGGGGCGTTGGAGAAGCTTTCTTT. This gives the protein CASSSGGVGEAFF.

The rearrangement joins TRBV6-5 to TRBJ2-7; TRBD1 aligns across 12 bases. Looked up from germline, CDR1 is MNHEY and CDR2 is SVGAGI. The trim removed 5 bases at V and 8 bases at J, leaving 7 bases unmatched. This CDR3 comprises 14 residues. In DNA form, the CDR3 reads TGTGCCAGCAGTAACGCCGGGACAGGGGGCAAGCAGTACTTC. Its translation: CASSNAGTGGKQYF.

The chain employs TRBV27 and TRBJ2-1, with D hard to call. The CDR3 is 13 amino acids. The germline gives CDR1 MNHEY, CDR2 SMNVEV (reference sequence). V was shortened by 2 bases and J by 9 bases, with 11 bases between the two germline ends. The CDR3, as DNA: TGTGCCAGCAGTTTAGGTCTGGCGGTTGAGCAGTTCTTC. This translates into CASSLGLAVEQFF.

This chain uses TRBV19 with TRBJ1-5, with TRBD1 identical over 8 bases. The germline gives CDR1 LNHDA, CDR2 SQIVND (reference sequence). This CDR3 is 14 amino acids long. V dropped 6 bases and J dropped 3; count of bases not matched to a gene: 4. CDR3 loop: CASRYRGNNQPQHF. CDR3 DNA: TGTGCCAGTAGATACAGGGGGAACAATCAGCCCCAGCATTTT.

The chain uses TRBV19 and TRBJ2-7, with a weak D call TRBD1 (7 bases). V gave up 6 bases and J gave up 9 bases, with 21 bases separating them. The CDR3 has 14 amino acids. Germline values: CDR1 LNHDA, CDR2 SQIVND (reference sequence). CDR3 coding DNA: TGTGCCAGTAGCGAGGCGGGACAGCGGCCGCGGCAGTACTTC. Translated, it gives CASSEAGQRPRQYF.

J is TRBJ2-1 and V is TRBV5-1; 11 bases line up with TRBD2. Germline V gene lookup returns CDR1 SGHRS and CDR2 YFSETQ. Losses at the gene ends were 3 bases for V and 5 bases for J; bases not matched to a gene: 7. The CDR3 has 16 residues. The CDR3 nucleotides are TGCGCCAGCAGCTGGACCGGGACTAGCGGCCACAATGAGCAGTTCTTC. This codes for CASSWTGTSGHNEQFF.

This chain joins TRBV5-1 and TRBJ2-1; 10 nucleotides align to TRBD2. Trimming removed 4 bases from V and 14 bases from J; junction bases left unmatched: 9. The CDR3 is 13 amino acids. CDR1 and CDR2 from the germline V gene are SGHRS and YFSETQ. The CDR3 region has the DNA TGCGCCAGCAGCGGCAGCGGGAGGGCCCTCGAGTTCTTC. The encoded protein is CASSGSGRALEFF.

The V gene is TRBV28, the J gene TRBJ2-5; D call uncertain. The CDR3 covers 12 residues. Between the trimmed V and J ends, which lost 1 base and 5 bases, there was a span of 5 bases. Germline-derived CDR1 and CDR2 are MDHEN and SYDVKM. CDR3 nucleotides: TGTGCCAGCAGTTTATTTCAGGAGACCCAGTACTTC. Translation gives CASSLFQETQYF.

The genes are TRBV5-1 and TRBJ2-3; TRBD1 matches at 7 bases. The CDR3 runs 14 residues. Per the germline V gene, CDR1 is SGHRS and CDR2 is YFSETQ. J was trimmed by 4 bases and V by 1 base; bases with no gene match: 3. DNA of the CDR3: TGCGCCAGCAGCTTGCAGGGGGTGGCAGATACGCAGTATTTT. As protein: CASSLQGVADTQYF.

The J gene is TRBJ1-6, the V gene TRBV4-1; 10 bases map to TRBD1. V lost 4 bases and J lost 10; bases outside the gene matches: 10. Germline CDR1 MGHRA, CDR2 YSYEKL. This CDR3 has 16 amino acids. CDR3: CASSPVDRGLRSPLHF. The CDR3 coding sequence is TGCGCCAGCAGCCCCGTCGACAGGGGGCTGAGGTCACCCCTCCACTTT.

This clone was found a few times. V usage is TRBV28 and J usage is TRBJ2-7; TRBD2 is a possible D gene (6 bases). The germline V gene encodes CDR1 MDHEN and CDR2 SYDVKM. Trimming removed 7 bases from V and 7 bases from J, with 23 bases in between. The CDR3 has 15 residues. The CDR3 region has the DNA TGTGCCAGCACACCCTCGGGACTCGGCCCCATTGAGCAGTACTTC. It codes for CASTPSGLGPIEQYF.